Below, 8 T cell receptor beta chains from the same sample are listed, as sequenced in a study of response to subunit inactivated influenza vaccine. MiXCR, applied by TCRdb to the RT-PCR reads, yields one record per CDR3 protein. The sample includes about half a million distinct CDR3 sequences, roughly 9.8% of them seen just once. The material was PBMCs from blood, obtained 35 to 45 days after vaccination. The receptors shown here come from a man between 50 and 59 years old who received an inactivated influenza vaccine.

The CDR3 spells CASSYSIAGTYEQYF. The DNA of the CDR3 is TGTGCCAGCAGTTACTCGATCGCAGGGACCTACGAGCAGTACTTC. V gene TRBV6-5 combines with J gene TRBJ2-7, with D perhaps matching TRBD1 (5 bases). Trimming shortened V by 0 bases and J by 2 bases, and 11 bases separated the two germline ends. The V gene's germline CDR1 is MNHEY and CDR2 SVGAGI. This CDR3 has 15 amino acids.

The sample holds a few counts of this clonotype. The V and J genes are TRBV14 and TRBJ2-1; D is undetermined. The germline V gene encodes CDR1 SGHDN and CDR2 FVKESK. V lost 0 bases to trimming and J lost 6 bases, with 12 bases between them. This CDR3 has 15 residues. In DNA, the CDR3 is TGTGCCAGCAGCCAAGATTTCGGCTCCCTCAATGAGCAGTTCTTC. The encoded protein is CASSQDFGSLNEQFF.

This clonotype was counted a few times. This sequence joins TRBV29-1 and TRBJ2-5; D not resolved. Germline assignment: CDR1 SQVTM and CDR2 ANQGSEA. Trimming took 7 bases from V and 5 from J, leaving 11 bases between them. This CDR3 is built from 11 residues. The chain's CDR3 is CSANMGETQYF. In DNA form, the CDR3 reads TGCAGCGCCAACATGGGGGAGACCCAGTACTTC.

V is TRBV30 and J is TRBJ2-7; 12 bases line up with TRBD2. V lost 1 base, J lost 4 bases, and 2 bases stayed unmatched. The CDR3 length is 14 residues. Germline V CDR1 and CDR2: GTSNPN, SVGIG (reference sequence). The CDR3 coding sequence is TGTGCCTGGAGTGAGACTAGCGGGAGATACGAGCAGTACTTC. Translation: CAWSETSGRYEQYF.

This clonotype was observed a handful of times. J is TRBJ2-1 and V is TRBV20-1; 8 bases are shared with TRBD2. Trimming at V came to 2 bases and at J to 2 bases, leaving 2 bases not matched to a gene. This CDR3 has 14 amino acids. Germline CDR1 and CDR2: DFQATT and SNEGSKA (reference sequence). The CDR3 coding sequence is TGCAGTGCTAGATCGGGGGGGCCCTACAATGAGCAGTTCTTC. It specifies CSARSGGPYNEQFF.

This clonotype occurred many times. The chain joins TRBV28 to TRBJ2-7; 7 bases are a match to TRBD1. The V gene end was trimmed by 5 bases and the J gene end by 4 bases; junction bases not matched to a gene: 14. The CDR3 is 16 amino acids. Germline CDR1 reads MDHEN; CDR2 reads SYDVKM. CDR3: CASSALRYRGSYEQYF. The CDR3 DNA sequence: TGTGCCAGCAGTGCTCTACGATACAGGGGATCATACGAGCAGTACTTC.

The table lists this clonotype with many counts. This chain uses TRBV29-1 with TRBJ2-5; 9 bases agree with TRBD1. The CDR3 totals 14 residues. Germline values: CDR1 SQVTM, CDR2 ANQGSEA. The V and J ends lost 7 bases and 5 bases, in that order; junction bases with no gene match: 11. CDR3 loop: CSAGLTGGSETQYF. The CDR3 DNA reads as TGCAGCGCCGGCCTGACAGGGGGGTCGGAGACCCAGTACTTC.

This clonotype has a count of ten or more. The rearrangement links TRBV20-1 to TRBJ2-5; D not resolved. Trimming left V 3 bases short and J 4 bases short, with 9 bases between. CDR3 length equals 12 residues. From germline, CDR1 is DFQATT and CDR2 SNEGSKA (reference sequence). The CDR3 sequence: CSARIWAETQYF. CDR3 coding DNA: TGCAGTGCTAGGATCTGGGCAGAGACCCAGTACTTC.